The source of this T cell receptor (beta chain) is a study of blood T cells in healthy people across ages. A sample-barcoded 5' primer and a J-beta primer mix were used in a second PCR of about 7 to 12 cycles. TCRdb ran MiXCR on the 5' RACE reads and lists one entry per CDR3 protein. Of fewer than 2 million distinct CDR3 sequences listed, about two fifths are singletons. There are 15 residues in the CDR3. Germline CDR1 reads LNHDA; CDR2 reads SQIVND (reference sequence). Isolating PBMCs gave at least 6 million of these cells per sample. In its sample, this clonotype was seen a few times. This sequence joins TRBV19 and TRBJ2-5, with a weak D call TRBD2 (6 bases). TRBJ2-7 explains the end of the DNA better; the J call may be wrong. The material sequenced was blood. The source of this sequence is a human donor in good health. The CDR3 DNA follows: TGTGCCAGTAGTATACGCGGGGAGGATTACTACGAGCAGTACTTC. Protein sequence: CASSIRGEDYYEQYF.